Sequencing of this TCR beta chain was carried out in a study of cytomegalovirus exposure and HLA in healthy donors. A note on this clone: Its antigen is unknown.

Donors were drawn from the approximately 120-subject validation cohort, separate from the approximately 670-subject first cohort. This table comes from immunoSEQ multiplex PCR, and its TCRdb copy is limited to in-frame clones, with some not included. Here the sample spans over 150,000 clones, 85% being singletons. CDR1 is SGHTA, CDR2 FQGTGA, per germline. The V gene lost 0 bases and the J gene lost 1 base, with 9 bases spanning the gap. This CDR3 comprises 15 residues. Study-wide points: Despite most TCR sequences being rare, some public TCRs occurred in many donors.

V gene TRBV7-3 combines with J gene TRBJ1-1, with a weak D call TRBD1 (5 bases). The TCR sequence derives from a man between 18 and 29 years old in good health and CMV-seropositive. Sequenced input: PBMCs. The DNA for the CDR3 is TGTGCCAGCAGCTTAACAGGGGAGGGGAACACTGAAGCTTTCTTT. It translates to CASSLTGEGNTEAFF.